This is a list of T cell receptor beta chains from one sample in a study of T cell responses to AZD1222 COVID-19 vaccine. Profiled with immunoSEQ multiplex PCR; TCRdb holds only in-frame clones, not every one. The table includes roughly 92,000 clones, roughly 89% detected once. The specimen was peripheral blood, collected 28 days after the second AZD1222 dose. These receptors originate from an adult who received the AZD1222 COVID-19 vaccine. Each CDR3 is given with its conserved first and last residue. The order of the fields is D gene, clone size, J gene, V gene, CDR3 protein, CDR3 DNA. The D gene is left open where the match is weak. Rows may omit the clone size; those that give it use once, few, many or a size class.

- | - | TRBJ2-7 | TRBV10-3 | CAISHQPAGLSYEQYF | TGTGCCATCAGTCATCAACCGGCGGGGCTCTCCTACGAGCAGTACTTC
TRBD1 | - | TRBJ1-6 | TRBV6-4 | CASRLTGDSPLHF | TGTGCCAGCAGGCTTACAGGGGATTCACCCCTCCACTTT
- | - | TRBJ2-3 | TRBV6-5 | CATQGADTQYF | TGTGCCACCCAAGGGGCAGATACGCAGTATTTT
- | - | TRBJ1-2 | TRBV6-5 | CASSYELGRRGYTF | TGTGCCAGCAGTTACGAACTGGGTAGGCGAGGCTACACCTTC
- | once | TRBJ2-2 | TRBV6-2/TRBV6-3 | CASSYRARGAGTGELFF | TGTGCCAGCAGTTACCGAGCGAGGGGGGCCGGGACCGGGGAGCTGTTTTTT
- | few | TRBJ1-1 | TRBV19 | CASSINSNMNTEAFF | TGTGCCAGTAGTATAAACAGCAACATGAACACTGAAGCTTTCTTT
- | - | TRBJ1-1 | TRBV5-1 | CASNTLAGSSTEAFF | TGCGCCAGCAACACCCTGGCCGGGAGTAGCACTGAAGCTTTCTTT
TRBD2 | - | TRBJ2-1 | TRBV6-1 | CASSEAGAGANEQFF | TGTGCCAGCAGTGAAGCCGGAGCGGGGGCCAATGAGCAGTTCTTC
TRBD1 | - | TRBJ1-5 | TRBV19 | CASRGTGGNQLGNQPQHF | TGTGCCAGTAGGGGGACAGGGGGAAATCAATTGGGCAATCAGCCCCAGCATTTT
- | once | TRBJ1-5 | TRBV6-5 | CASSRGGPNQPQHF | TGTGCCAGCAGCCGGGGGGGCCCTAATCAGCCCCAGCATTTT
TRBD1 | - | TRBJ1-1 | TRBV19 | CASRDRVGFLDTEAFF | TGTGCCAGTAGGGACAGGGTAGGATTTTTGGACACTGAAGCTTTCTTT
TRBD1 | - | TRBJ1-4 | TRBV25-1 | CASSQTGGYNEKLFF | TGTGCCAGCAGCCAAACAGGGGGCTATAATGAAAAACTGTTTTTT
- | - | TRBJ2-2 | TRBV2 | CASSEQGSAGELFF | TGTGCCAGCAGTGAGCAGGGGTCGGCCGGGGAGCTGTTTTTT
- | - | TRBJ1-3 | TRBV5-4 | CASSMTGSGNTIYF | TGTGCCAGCAGTATGACAGGCTCTGGAAACACCATATATTTT
- | - | TRBJ1-1 | TRBV5-1 | CASAAVGMNTEAFF | TGCGCCAGCGCCGCGGTGGGCATGAACACTGAAGCTTTCTTT
- | - | TRBJ1-1 | TRBV28 | CASRTSTGNTEAFF | TGTGCCAGCAGGACTTCGACAGGGAACACTGAAGCTTTCTTT
- | - | TRBJ1-5 | TRBV30 | CAWSTGPINQPQHF | TGTGCCTGGTCGACAGGACCGATCAATCAGCCCCAGCATTTT
- | - | TRBJ1-5 | TRBV19 | CASKQDGNQPQHF | TGTGCCAGTAAACAGGACGGCAATCAGCCCCAGCATTTT
- | - | TRBJ1-2 | TRBV9 | CASSVLPGGNYGYTF | TGTGCCAGCAGCGTATTGCCGGGCGGAAACTATGGCTACACCTTC
TRBD1 | - | TRBJ2-2 | TRBV2 | CAKGQPNTGELFF | TGTGCCAAGGGACAGCCGAACACCGGGGAGCTGTTTTTT
TRBD2 | - | TRBJ2-7 | TRBV18 | CASSPPGLADYEQYF | TGTGCCAGCTCACCGCCAGGACTAGCGGACTACGAGCAGTACTTC
TRBD1 | few | TRBJ1-4 | TRBV2 | CASRAPGQGSEKLFF | TGTGCCAGCAGAGCACCGGGACAGGGAAGTGAAAAACTGTTTTTT
TRBD1 | once | TRBJ1-5 | TRBV30 | CAWRGTGAGQPQHF | TGTGCCTGGAGAGGGACAGGGGCGGGTCAGCCCCAGCATTTT
- | - | TRBJ1-1 | TRBV7-9 | CASSLVGVRTEAFF | TGTGCCAGCAGCTTAGTCGGGGTGAGGACTGAAGCTTTCTTT
- | - | TRBJ1-4 | TRBV9 | CASSSNEKLFF | TGTGCCAGCAGCTCGAATGAAAAACTGTTTTTT
- | once | TRBJ1-1 | TRBV11-1 | CASSFGATNTEAFF | TGTGCCAGCAGCTTCGGAGCCACTAACACTGAAGCTTTCTTT
TRBD2 | - | TRBJ2-2 | TRBV2 | CASSEVAGGRSGELFF | TGTGCCAGCAGTGAAGTAGCGGGGGGAAGAAGCGGGGAGCTGTTTTTT
- | - | TRBJ1-2 | TRBV20-1 | CSARDNYGYTF | TGCAGTGCTAGAGACAACTATGGCTACACCTTC
- | few | TRBJ1-1 | TRBV4-1 | CASSQGSPTEAFF | TGCGCCAGCAGCCAGGGTAGCCCGACTGAAGCTTTCTTT
TRBD1 | - | TRBJ2-5 | TRBV19 | CASSRRTGRGETQYF | TGTGCCAGTAGTAGAAGGACAGGGCGGGGAGAGACCCAGTACTTC
TRBD2 | - | TRBJ2-2 | TRBV5-4 | CASSLNGGGITGELFF | TGTGCCAGCAGCTTGAATGGCGGGGGGATCACCGGGGAGCTGTTTTTT